Listed here are 3 T cell receptor beta chains from one sample, sequenced in a study of cytomegalovirus exposure and HLA in healthy donors. PCR amplification relied on 60 Vbeta primers (plus 13 Jbeta primers). TCRdb's copy holds only in-frame clones and misses some; the assay was immunoSEQ multiplex PCR. The sample yields 100,000 or so clones, around 15% seen once. What was sequenced was PBMCs. These receptors were obtained from a female donor in good health and CMV-seronegative.

A word on this clone: This same CDR3 is encoded by further DNA sequences in the sample. The genes are TRBV27 and TRBJ1-3, with 7 bases that match TRBD1. V was pared by 6 bases and J by 3 bases, with 8 bases of the junction left unmatched. This CDR3 spans 15 amino acids. Germline CDR1 is MNHEY and CDR2 is SMNVEV (reference sequence). CDR3 sequence: CASSSQTGVGNTIYF. The DNA of the CDR3 is TGTGCCAGCAGCTCTCAAACAGGGGTTGGAAACACCATATATTTT.

The chain links TRBV29-1 to TRBJ2-7; 7 nucleotides match TRBD1. V was clipped by 2 bases and J by 2 bases; unmatched bases: 3. The CDR3 contains 13 residues. Per the germline V gene, CDR1 is SQVTM and CDR2 is ANQGSEA. The CDR3 sequence is CSVERDSTYEQYF. The CDR3 nucleotides read TGCAGCGTTGAACGGGACAGCACCTACGAGCAGTACTTC.

The CDR3 nucleotides are TGTGCCAGCAGCCTAGGACGGACAGGGGAGTCCTACGAGCAGTACTTC. Protein product: CASSLGRTGESYEQYF. The chain couples TRBV11-3 to TRBJ2-7; 9 bases are a match to TRBD1. V lost 5 bases, J lost 1 base, and 9 bases stayed unmatched. CDR3 length: 16 amino acids. Germline V CDR1 and CDR2: SGHNT, YENEEA.